Sequencing of this TCR beta chain was carried out in a study of memory CD4+ T cells and cytomegalovirus serostatus. The assay was immunoSEQ multiplex PCR, and TCRdb's table has in-frame clones only and misses some. The sample lists over 35,000 clones, roughly 78% occurring once. The sort gate was single viable CD3+CD4+CD8-CD45RO+ cells for memory CD4+ T cells. CDR3 length equals 15 residues. Trimming left V 5 bases short and J 6 bases short, with 19 bases between. Germline assignment: CDR1 SGHRS and CDR2 YFSETQ. The receptor's source is an adult in good health and CMV-seronegative. This sequence joins TRBV5-1 and TRBJ2-3; D perhaps matches TRBD1 (6 bases). The sequencing sample was made of memory CD4+ T cells from blood. CDR3 sequence reads: CASSGAGDVSDTQYF. The DNA for the CDR3 is TGCGCCAGCAGTGGTGCAGGGGATGTCTCGGATACGCAGTATTTT.